This is a list of T cell receptor beta chains from one sample in a study of lymphopenia after photon versus proton radiotherapy. Libraries were prepared by immunoSEQ multiplex PCR; TCRdb keeps only in-frame clonotypes and omits some of them. The table shows 50,000 to 65,000 clones, with around 90% occurring only once. The sample here was peripheral blood, taken from a patient treated with proton-based radiotherapy. Source of these receptors: a man at least 80 years old with esophageal cancer. Each CDR3 is given with its conserved first and last residue. A D gene is named only where the DNA matches it firmly.

TRBJ2-3 | TRBV30 | TRBD2 | CAWKLASGVGTQYF | TGTGCCTGGAAACTGGCTAGCGGCGTGGGTACGCAGTATTTT
TRBJ1-1 | TRBV6-1 | TRBD1 | CASRTGGFLNTEAFF | TGTGCCAGCAGGACAGGGGGCTTCTTGAACACTGAAGCTTTCTTT
TRBJ1-3 | TRBV11-2 | TRBD1 | CASSSPAGTGTGNTIYF | TGTGCCAGCAGCTCCCCCGCGGGGACAGGGACTGGAAACACCATATATTTT
TRBJ2-2 | TRBV27 | - | CASSLLSGDENTGELFF | TGTGCCAGCAGTTTATTGTCGGGGGATGAAAACACCGGGGAGCTGTTTTTT
TRBJ2-7 | TRBV7-2 | - | CASSPLLSEQYF | TGTGCCAGCAGCCCTTTACTAAGCGAGCAGTACTTC
TRBJ2-1 | TRBV4-1 | - | CASSQAWFRVERGSYNEQFF | TGCGCCAGCAGCCAAGCGTGGTTCAGGGTTGAGAGGGGGTCCTACAATGAGCAGTTCTTC
TRBJ2-1 | TRBV5-4 | TRBD2 | CASSKGLADYNEQFF | TGTGCCAGCAGCAAAGGACTAGCGGACTACAATGAGCAGTTCTTC
TRBJ2-1 | TRBV5-1 | - | CASSKQGGSYNEQFF | TGCGCCAGCAGCAAACAGGGTGGCTCCTACAATGAGCAGTTCTTC
TRBJ2-7 | TRBV30 | - | CAWRGGRLSSYEQYF | TGTGCCTGGAGGGGCGGACGATTATCCTCCTACGAGCAGTACTTC
TRBJ2-7 | TRBV7-7 | - | CASSPNPGSYEQYF | TGTGCTAGCAGTCCAAATCCAGGATCCTACGAGCAGTACTTC
TRBJ1-1 | TRBV19 | - | CASRNLGRGNTEAFF | TGTGCCAGTAGGAATTTGGGACGGGGGAACACTGAAGCTTTCTTT
TRBJ1-5 | TRBV9 | - | CASSADIGNQPQHF | TGTGCCAGCAGCGCCGACATCGGCAATCAGCCCCAGCATTTT
TRBJ1-2 | TRBV6-6 | TRBD1 | CASMGGGGYGYTF | TGTGCCAGCATGGGAGGGGGCGGGTATGGCTACACCTTC
TRBJ1-1 | TRBV4-1 | - | CASSQDREPEAFF | TGCGCCAGCAGCCAAGACAGGGAACCTGAAGCTTTCTTT
TRBJ1-6 | TRBV6-5 | - | CASTVTYNSPLHF | TGTGCCAGCACCGTAACCTATAATTCACCCCTCCACTTT
TRBJ2-3 | TRBV5-1 | TRBD2 | CASSLRLAGEADTQYF | TGCGCCAGCAGCTTACGACTAGCGGGGGAGGCAGATACGCAGTATTTT
TRBJ2-3 | TRBV6-1 | TRBD2 | CASSARRAREGTDTQYF | TGTGCCAGCAGTGCTAGGAGGGCGAGGGAGGGGACAGATACGCAGTATTTT